This T cell receptor (beta chain) is drawn from a study of technical replicates of blood from a few donors. The CDR3 loop spans 15 amino acids. Between the trimmed V and J ends, which lost 3 bases and 0 bases, there was a span of 6 bases. CDR1 and CDR2 from the germline V gene are MNHEY and SVGAGI. The data were produced by immunoSEQ multiplex PCR, yet TCRdb's version contains in-frame clones alone and is incomplete. The table lists tens of thousands of clones, 80% to 90% of them singletons. The chain links TRBV6-5 to TRBJ2-6; D uncertain. This receptor was identified in a human donor in good health. Some clones in this sample may be carry-over from other donors' samples. The sample consisted of PBMCs. CDR3 residues: CASSYSGSGANVLTF. The CDR3 DNA reads TGTGCCAGCAGTTATTCGGGCTCTGGGGCCAACGTCCTGACTTTC.